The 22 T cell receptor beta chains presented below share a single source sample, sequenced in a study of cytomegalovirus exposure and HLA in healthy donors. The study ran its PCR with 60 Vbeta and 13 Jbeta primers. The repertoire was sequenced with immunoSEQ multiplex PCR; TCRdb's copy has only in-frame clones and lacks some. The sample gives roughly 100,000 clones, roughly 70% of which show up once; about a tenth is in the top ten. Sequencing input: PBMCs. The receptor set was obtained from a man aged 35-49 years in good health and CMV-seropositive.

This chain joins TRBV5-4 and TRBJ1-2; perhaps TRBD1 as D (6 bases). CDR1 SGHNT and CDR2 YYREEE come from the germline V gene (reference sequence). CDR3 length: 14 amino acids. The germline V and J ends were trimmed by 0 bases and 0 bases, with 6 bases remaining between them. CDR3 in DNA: TGTGCCAGCAGCTTGGGACAGGCTAACTATGGCTACACCTTC. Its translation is CASSLGQANYGYTF.

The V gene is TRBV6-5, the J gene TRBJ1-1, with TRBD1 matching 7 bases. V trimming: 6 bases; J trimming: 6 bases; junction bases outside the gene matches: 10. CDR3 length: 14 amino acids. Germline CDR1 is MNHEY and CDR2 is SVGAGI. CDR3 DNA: TGTGCCAGCAGCGTACAGGGGTTTAGCTCTGAAGCTTTCTTT. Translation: CASSVQGFSSEAFF.

The CDR3 protein is CASSVGTSGRADTQYF. In DNA, the CDR3 is TGTGCCAGCAGTGTCGGGACTAGCGGGAGGGCAGATACGCAGTATTTT. The chain joins TRBV6-4 to TRBJ2-3, with 16 bases fitting TRBD2. V dropped 4 bases and J dropped 4; count of bases not matched to a gene: 2. Germline V gene sequence: CDR1 MRHNA, CDR2 SNTAGT. The CDR3 covers 16 residues.

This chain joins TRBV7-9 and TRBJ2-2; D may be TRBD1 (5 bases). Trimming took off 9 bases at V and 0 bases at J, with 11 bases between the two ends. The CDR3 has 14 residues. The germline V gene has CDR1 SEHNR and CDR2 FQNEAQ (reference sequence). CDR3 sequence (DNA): TGTGCCAGTCTGGGGCCTTCGAACACCGGGGAGCTGTTTTTT. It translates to CASLGPSNTGELFF.

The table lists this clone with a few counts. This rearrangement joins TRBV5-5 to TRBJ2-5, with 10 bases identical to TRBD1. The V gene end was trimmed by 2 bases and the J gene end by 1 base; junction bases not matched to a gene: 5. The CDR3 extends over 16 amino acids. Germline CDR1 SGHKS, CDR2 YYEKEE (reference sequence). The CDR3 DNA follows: TGTGCCAGCAGCTTAAGCCGGGACAGGGGCCAAGAGACCCAGTACTTC. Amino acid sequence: CASSLSRDRGQETQYF. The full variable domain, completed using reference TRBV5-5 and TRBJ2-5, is DAGVTQSPTHLIKTRGQQVTLRCSPISGHKSVSWYQQVLGQGPQFIFQYYEKEERGRGNFPDRFSARQFPNYSSELNVNALLLGDSALYLCASSLSRDRGQETQYFGPGTRLLVL.

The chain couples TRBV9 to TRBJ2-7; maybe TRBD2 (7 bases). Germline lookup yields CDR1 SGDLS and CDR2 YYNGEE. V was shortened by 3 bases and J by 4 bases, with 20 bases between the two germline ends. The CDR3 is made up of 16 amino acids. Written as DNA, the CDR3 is TGTGCCAGCAGCGGGACGGCCGGGGGGCAGGGATACGAGCAGTACTTC. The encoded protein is CASSGTAGGQGYEQYF.

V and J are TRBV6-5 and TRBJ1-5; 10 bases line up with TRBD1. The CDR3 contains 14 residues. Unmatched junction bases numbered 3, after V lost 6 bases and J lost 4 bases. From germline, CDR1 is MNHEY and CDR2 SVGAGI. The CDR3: CASRGTGANQPQHF. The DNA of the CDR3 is TGTGCCAGCAGGGGGACAGGGGCTAATCAGCCCCAGCATTTT.

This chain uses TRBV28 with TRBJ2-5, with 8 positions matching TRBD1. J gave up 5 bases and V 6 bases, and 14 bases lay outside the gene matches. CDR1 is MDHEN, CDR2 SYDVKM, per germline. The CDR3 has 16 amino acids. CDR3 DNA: TGTGCCAGCAGCCTACCCGGACAGGGCGGTTGGGAGACCCAGTACTTC. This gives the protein CASSLPGQGGWETQYF.

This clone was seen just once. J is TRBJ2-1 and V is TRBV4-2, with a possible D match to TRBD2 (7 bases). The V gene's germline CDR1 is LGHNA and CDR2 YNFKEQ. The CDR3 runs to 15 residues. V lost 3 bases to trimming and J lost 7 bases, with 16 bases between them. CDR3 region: CASSHGRGGPNEQFF. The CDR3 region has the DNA TGTGCCAGCAGCCACGGCAGGGGAGGGCCGAATGAGCAGTTCTTC.

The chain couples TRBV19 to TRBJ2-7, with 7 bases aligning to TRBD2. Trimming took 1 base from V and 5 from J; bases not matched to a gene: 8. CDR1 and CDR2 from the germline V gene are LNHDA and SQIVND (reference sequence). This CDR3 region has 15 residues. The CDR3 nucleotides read TGTGCCAGTAGTATAGTAATGGGACTAACAAACGAGCAGTACTTC. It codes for CASSIVMGLTNEQYF.

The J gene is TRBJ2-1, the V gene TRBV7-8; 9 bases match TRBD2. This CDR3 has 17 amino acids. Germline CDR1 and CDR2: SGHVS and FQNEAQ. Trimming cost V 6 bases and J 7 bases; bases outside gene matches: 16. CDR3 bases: TGTGCCAGCAGGCTAGCGGGGCTAGCGGGGAGGTGGAATGAGCAGTTCTTC. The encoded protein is CASRLAGLAGRWNEQFF.

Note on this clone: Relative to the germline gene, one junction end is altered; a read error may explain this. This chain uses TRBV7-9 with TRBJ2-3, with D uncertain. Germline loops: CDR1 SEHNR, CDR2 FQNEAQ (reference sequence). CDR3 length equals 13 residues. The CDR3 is CSSSLAPADTQYF. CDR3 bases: TGTTCCAGCAGCTTAGCTCCGGCAGATACGCAGTATTTT.

CDR3 in amino acids: CASSYLGGADTQYF. The CDR3 DNA is TGTGCCAGCAGTTACTTGGGAGGGGCAGATACGCAGTATTTT. The gene calls are TRBV6-6 and TRBJ2-3, with 7 bases aligning to TRBD2. V was pared by 1 base and J by 4 bases, with 2 bases of the junction left unmatched. This CDR3 comprises 14 residues. Germline V gene sequence: CDR1 MNHNY, CDR2 SVGAGI (reference sequence).

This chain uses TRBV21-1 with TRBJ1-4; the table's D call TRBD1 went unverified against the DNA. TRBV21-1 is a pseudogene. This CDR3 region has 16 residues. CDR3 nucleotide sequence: TGTGCCAGCAGCTCCCGGGACAGGGGTTACGGTGAAAAACTGTTTTTT. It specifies CASSSRDRGYGEKLFF.

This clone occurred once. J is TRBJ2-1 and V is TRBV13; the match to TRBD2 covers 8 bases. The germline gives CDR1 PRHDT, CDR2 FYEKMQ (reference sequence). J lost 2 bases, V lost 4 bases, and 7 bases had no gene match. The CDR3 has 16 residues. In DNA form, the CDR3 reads TGTGCCAGCAGCTCAGAGGGTAGCGGGACCTACAATGAGCAGTTCTTC. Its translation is CASSSEGSGTYNEQFF.

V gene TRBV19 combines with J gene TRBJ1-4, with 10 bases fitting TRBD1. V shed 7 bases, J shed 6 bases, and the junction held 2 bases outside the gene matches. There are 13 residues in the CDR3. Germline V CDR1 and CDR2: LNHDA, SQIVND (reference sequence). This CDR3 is CASTGQGDEKLFF. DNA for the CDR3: TGTGCCAGTACCGGACAGGGGGATGAAAAACTGTTTTTT.

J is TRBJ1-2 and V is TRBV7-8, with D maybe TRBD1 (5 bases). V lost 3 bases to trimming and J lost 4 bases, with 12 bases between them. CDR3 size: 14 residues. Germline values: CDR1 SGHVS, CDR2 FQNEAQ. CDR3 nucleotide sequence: TGTGCCAGCAGCTTTTCCAGGGAGGCCTATGGCTACACCTTC. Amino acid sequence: CASSFSREAYGYTF.

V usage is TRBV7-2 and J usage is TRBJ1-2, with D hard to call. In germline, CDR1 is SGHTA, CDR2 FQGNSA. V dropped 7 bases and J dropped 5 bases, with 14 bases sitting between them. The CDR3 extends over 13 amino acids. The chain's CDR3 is CASTPGPGYGYTF. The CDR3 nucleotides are TGTGCCAGCACCCCAGGCCCGGGGTATGGCTACACCTTC.

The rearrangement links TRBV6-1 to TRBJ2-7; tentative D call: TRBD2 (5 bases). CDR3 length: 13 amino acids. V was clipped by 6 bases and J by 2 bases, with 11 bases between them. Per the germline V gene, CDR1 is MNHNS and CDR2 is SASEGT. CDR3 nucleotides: TGTGCCAGCAGGAGTAGCGTGGCCTACGAGCAGTACGTC. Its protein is CASRSSVAYEQYV.

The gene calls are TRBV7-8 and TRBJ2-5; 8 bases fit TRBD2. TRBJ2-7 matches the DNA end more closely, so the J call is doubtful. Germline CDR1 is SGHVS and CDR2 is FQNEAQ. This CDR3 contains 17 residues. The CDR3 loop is CASSLALTSESSYEQYF. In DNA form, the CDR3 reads TGTGCCAGCAGCTTAGCTCTGACTAGCGAGAGCTCCTACGAGCAGTACTTC.

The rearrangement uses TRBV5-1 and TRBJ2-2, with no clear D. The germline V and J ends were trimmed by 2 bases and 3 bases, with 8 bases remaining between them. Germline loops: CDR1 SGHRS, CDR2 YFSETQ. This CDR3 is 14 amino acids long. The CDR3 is CASSLQLDTGELFF. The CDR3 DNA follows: TGCGCCAGCAGCTTACAGCTGGACACCGGGGAGCTGTTTTTT.

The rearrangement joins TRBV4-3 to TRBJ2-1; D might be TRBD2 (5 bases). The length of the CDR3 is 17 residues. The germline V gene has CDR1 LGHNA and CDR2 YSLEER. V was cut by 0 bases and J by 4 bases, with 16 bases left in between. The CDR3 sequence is CASSQDWERITYNEQFF. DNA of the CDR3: TGCGCCAGCAGCCAAGATTGGGAGCGGATTACGTACAATGAGCAGTTCTTC.